This TCR beta chain was observed in a study of blood T cell repertoires in COVID-19. Looking at the study overall: Sites in the United States, Italy and Spain provided acute and convalescent COVID-19 samples. T cells, B-cell-depleted T cells, or PBMCs provided the cDNA or gDNA that served as material.

As processed by the authors: It was from reference gene primer amplification that nucleated cell counts were estimated. The data were produced by immunoSEQ multiplex PCR, yet TCRdb's version contains in-frame clones alone and is incomplete. V, J and clone size derive from that table, while D and trimming were established from the DNA sequence. This sample carries tens of thousands of clones, roughly four fifths of them seen once, and the ten largest clones take 40% to 50%. There are 15 residues in the CDR3. The origin of this receptor is an elderly woman with acute or convalescent COVID-19. This chain connects TRBV21-1 to TRBJ1-6; the tabulated D call, TRBD1, remains unverified against the DNA. TRBV21-1 is flagged as a pseudogene. Sequencing used peripheral blood. DNA for the CDR3: TGTGCCAGCAGCAAGGGGCAGGTGACCCATTCACCCCTCCACTTT. Amino acids: CASSKGQVTHSPLHF.